This T cell receptor beta chain was retrieved from a study of CD8 T cells in ankylosing spondylitis. In making TCR beta libraries, quantitative 5'-RACE with molecular barcodes was used. TCRdb analysed the 5' RACE reads with MiXCR anew, one entry per CDR3 protein. The sample lists under 250,000 distinct CDR3 sequences, around a quarter seen once, with about 6.9% in the top ten. There are many counts of this clonotype. The CDR3 extends over 14 amino acids. V trimming: 6 bases; J trimming: 8 bases; junction bases outside the gene matches: 10. V and J are TRBV12-3 or TRBV12-4 and TRBJ1-2; 9 bases match TRBD1. The source of this sequence is a male donor with ankylosing spondylitis or in good health (not recorded which). The sample comprised blood, either unsorted or a sorted T cell fraction (not recorded which). The CDR3 bases are TGTGCCAGCAGCACCGGGACAGGGTTTGGCGGCTACACCTTC. Its protein is CASSTGTGFGGYTF.